This T cell receptor (beta chain) was found in a study of blood T cells in healthy people across ages. This clonotype was seen more than once but under ten times. The CDR3 loop spans 13 amino acids. Looked up from germline, CDR1 is SQVTM and CDR2 is ANQGSEA. V was pared by 1 base and J by 3 bases, with 8 bases between. The use of a sample-barcoded 5' primer and a J-beta primer mix characterized a second PCR of 7 to 11 cycles. From the 5' RACE reads, TCRdb called clonotypes with MiXCR, one entry per CDR3 protein. Of about 540,000 distinct CDR3 sequences in the sample, about 24% were seen once. These data are also associated with another study on T cells of mothers and their children. That source reports: Persistent microchimeric T cell clones were sought, and none were detected.

The sequence came from a boy younger than 18 in good health. The rearrangement uses TRBV29-1 and TRBJ2-3; unclear D gene. Sequenced: blood. This CDR3 is CSVEVFGTDTQYF. The CDR3, as DNA: TGCAGCGTTGAAGTGTTCGGAACAGATACGCAGTATTTT.